The sequence of this T cell receptor beta chain was determined in a study of blood T cell repertoires in COVID-19. Study at large: Researchers got acute and convalescent COVID-19 samples from the United States, Italy and Spain. Sources were T cells, B-cell-depleted T cells, or PBMCs; the material itself was cDNA or gDNA.

Seattle enrolled patients during active infection and tracked them longitudinally. CDR1 MNHEY and CDR2 SMNVEV come from the germline V gene (reference sequence). V was pared by 0 bases and J by 7 bases, with 13 bases between. This CDR3 comprises 15 residues. Per the authors' pipeline: For nucleated cells, counts were estimated from reference gene primer amplification. Generated by immunoSEQ multiplex PCR, the TCRdb table keeps only in-frame clones and is missing some. Clonal size and the V and J genes are those of that table, whereas D and trimming came from the DNA. Found here are under 200,000 clones, 79% of them singletons; the top ten hold approximately 7.7%. This clone was found a few times.

The specimen sequenced was peripheral blood. The genes are TRBV27 and TRBJ1-5; possibly TRBD1 for D (5 bases). The source of this sequence is a woman aged 55-70 years with COVID-19, enrolled during active disease. For the CDR3, the DNA is TGTGCCAGCAGTTTATCGATAGGGGCGAGCCAGCCCCAGCATTTT. Amino acid sequence: CASSLSIGASQPQHF.